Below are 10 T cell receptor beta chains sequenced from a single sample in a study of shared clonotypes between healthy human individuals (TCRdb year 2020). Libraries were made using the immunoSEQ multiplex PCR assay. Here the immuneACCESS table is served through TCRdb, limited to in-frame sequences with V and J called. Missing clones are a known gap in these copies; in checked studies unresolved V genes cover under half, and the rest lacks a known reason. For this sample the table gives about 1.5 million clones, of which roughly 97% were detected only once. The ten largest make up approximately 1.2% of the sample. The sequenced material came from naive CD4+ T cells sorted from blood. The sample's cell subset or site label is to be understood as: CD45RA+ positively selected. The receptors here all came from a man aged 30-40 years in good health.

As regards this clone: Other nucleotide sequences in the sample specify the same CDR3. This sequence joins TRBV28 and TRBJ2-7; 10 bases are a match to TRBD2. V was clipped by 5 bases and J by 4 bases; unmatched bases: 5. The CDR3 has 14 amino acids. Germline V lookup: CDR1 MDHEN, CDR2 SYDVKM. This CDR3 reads CASSTPGLAYEQYF. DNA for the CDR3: TGTGCCAGCAGTACCCCGGGACTAGCGTACGAGCAGTACTTC. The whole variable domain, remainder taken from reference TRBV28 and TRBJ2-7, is DVKVTQSSRYLVKRTGEKVFLECVQDMDHENMFWYRQDPGLGLRLIYFSYDVKMKEKGDIPEGYSVSREKKERFSLILESASTNQTSMYLCASSTPGLAYEQYFGPGTRLTVT.

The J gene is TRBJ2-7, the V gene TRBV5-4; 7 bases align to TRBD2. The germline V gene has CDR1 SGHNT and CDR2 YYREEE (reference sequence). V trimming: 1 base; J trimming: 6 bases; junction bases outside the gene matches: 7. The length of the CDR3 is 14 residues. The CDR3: CASSLREAPREQYF. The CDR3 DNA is TGTGCCAGCAGCTTGCGGGAGGCTCCTCGCGAGCAGTACTTC.

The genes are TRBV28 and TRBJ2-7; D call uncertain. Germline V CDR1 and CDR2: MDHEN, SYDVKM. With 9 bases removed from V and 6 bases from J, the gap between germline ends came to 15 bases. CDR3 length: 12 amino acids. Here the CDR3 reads CASRTLFGEQYF. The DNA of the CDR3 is TGTGCCAGTCGAACCCTATTCGGCGAGCAGTACTTC.

CDR3 amino acids: CASSYGVTNEKLFF. In DNA form, the CDR3 reads TGTGCCAGCAGTTATGGGGTAACTAATGAAAAACTGTTTTTT. The chain links TRBV27 to TRBJ1-4; no firm D call. The CDR3 covers 14 residues. Germline V gives CDR1 MNHEY, CDR2 SMNVEV (reference sequence). V shed 4 bases and J shed 1 base, with 7 bases lying between them.

CDR3 DNA sequence: TGTGCCAGCAGGAGTGCGGGCGCGTACAATGAGCAGTTCTTC. Encoded protein: CASRSAGAYNEQFF. This chain uses TRBV2 with TRBJ2-1, with D perhaps matching TRBD2 (5 bases). V was clipped by 6 bases and J by 4 bases, with 13 bases between them. CDR3 length equals 14 residues. Germline V gives CDR1 SNHLY, CDR2 FYNNEI.

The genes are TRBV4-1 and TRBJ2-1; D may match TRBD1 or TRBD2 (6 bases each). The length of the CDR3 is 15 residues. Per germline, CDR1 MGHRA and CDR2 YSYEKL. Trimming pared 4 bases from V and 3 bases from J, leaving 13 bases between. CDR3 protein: CASSPEGGDYNEQFF. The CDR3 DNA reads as TGCGCCAGCAGCCCCGAGGGGGGTGACTACAATGAGCAGTTCTTC.

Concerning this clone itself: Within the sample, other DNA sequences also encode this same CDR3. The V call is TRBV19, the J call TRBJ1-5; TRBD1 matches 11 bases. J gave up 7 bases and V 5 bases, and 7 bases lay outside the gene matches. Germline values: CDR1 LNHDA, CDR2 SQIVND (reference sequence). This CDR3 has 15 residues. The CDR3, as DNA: TGTGCCAGTAGTTCCGGGACAGGGGGAGGGCAGCCCCAGCATTTT. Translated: CASSSGTGGGQPQHF.

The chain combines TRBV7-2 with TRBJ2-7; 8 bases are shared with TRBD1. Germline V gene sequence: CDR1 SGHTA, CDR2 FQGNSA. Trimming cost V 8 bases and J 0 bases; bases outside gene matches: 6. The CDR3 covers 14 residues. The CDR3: CASSGQGRSYEQYF. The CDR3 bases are TGTGCCAGCTCCGGACAGGGCCGCTCCTACGAGCAGTACTTC.

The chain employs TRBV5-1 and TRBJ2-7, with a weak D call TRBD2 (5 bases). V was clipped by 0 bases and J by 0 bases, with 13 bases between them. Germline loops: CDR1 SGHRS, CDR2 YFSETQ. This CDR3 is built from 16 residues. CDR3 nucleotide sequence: TGCGCCAGCAGCTTGGTTTTAGGAGGCCTCTCCTACGAGCAGTACTTC. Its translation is CASSLVLGGLSYEQYF.

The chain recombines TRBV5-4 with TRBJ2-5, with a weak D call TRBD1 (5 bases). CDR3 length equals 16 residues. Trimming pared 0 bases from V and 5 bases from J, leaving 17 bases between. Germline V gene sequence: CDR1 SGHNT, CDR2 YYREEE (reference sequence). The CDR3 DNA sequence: TGTGCCAGCAGCTTGGGAGGACAAGGGCCCGGGGAGACCCAGTACTTC. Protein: CASSLGGQGPGETQYF.